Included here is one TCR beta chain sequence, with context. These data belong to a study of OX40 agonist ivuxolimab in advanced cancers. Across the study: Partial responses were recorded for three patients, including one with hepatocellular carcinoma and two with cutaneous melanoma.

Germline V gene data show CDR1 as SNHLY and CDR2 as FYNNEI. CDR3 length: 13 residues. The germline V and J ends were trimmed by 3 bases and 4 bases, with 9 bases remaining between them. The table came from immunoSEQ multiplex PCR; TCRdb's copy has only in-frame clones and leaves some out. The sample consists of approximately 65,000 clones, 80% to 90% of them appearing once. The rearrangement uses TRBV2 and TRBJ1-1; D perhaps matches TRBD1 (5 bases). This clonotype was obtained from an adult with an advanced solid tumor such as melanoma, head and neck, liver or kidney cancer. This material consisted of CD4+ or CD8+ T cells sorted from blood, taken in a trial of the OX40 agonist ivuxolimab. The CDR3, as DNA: TGTGCCAGCAGTGAGCGAGGGACCACTGAAGCTTTCTTT. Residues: CASSERGTTEAFF.